The sequence of this T cell receptor beta chain was determined in a study of identical twins (dated by TCRdb to the mid-2010s). Regarding the research as a whole: TCR alpha and beta repertoires from monozygotic twins, unrelated adults of various ages and cord blood were deep-sequenced to test whether fetal clonotypes persist. To rule out contamination, replicate twin experiments were performed at different times with different library preparation protocols.

The paper's findings and limits, for the study overall: Invariant T cells such as MAIT and iNKT could partly confound zero-insertion analyses, though diverse VJ usage argued against this for most clonotypes. Because the same donors could not be followed over many years, the conclusions relied on cross-sectional statistical analysis. In monozygotic twins, out-of-frame TCR alpha sharing was systematically underestimated by recombination models, although the models agreed with sharing between unrelated individuals. Fewer insertions were carried by abundant cord blood beta clonotypes; a weaker similar trend was observed in young adult naive repertoires, while no such trend was observed in memory repertoires. In beta out-of-frame sequences, excess twin sharing was weaker, because having fewer shared sequences lowered the signal-to-noise ratio. Compared with coincidental sharing between unrelated individuals, an excess of low generation-probability sequences was observed among out-of-frame TCR alpha sequences shared between twins.

Every donor in the study was a healthy Caucasian. With respect to this clonotype: The antigen it recognizes is unknown. No much larger clone exists at a distance of one base, and base qualities are not known.

Libraries were built with 5' RACE. Instrument used: Illumina HiSeq 2000. A universal primer binding site was added through template switching, and the final cDNA carried a unique molecular identifier so that TCR cDNA molecules could be counted accurately. Specific primers in the conserved constant-segment region were used to synthesize first-strand cDNA for TCR alpha and beta chains. To control for contamination, each cDNA library was double barcoded with a SMART-Mk sample barcode plus Illumina barcodes. TruSeq adapter sequences, together with Illumina sample barcodes, were added in two successive PCR steps. Sequencing of the TCR alpha and beta cDNA libraries was done on the Illumina HiSeq platform using custom primers. The published analysis was carried out like this. Raw reads were processed with MiGEC to extract unique molecular identifiers, and MiXCR was used to determine CDR3 positions. For each individual, recombination models were inferred using an EM algorithm with the repgenHMM and IGoR tools. Shared clonotypes were analyzed with the tcR package in R, and sharing was normalized by the product of cloneset sizes. Out-of-frame nonproductive sequences were analyzed to study raw recombination free of thymic and clonal selection effects. TCRdb passed the public sequencing reads through fastp at Q25 and MiXCR, retaining productive beta sequences. A single entry per CDR3 protein holds the most common genes and DNA from its merged rows. The V and J calls here are based on TCRdb, not the publication. Across this sample there are approximately 1.8 million distinct CDR3 sequences, with around 29% seen only once. 0.27% of the sample is in the top ten clones.

V is cut by 5 bases and J by 0 bases, and the space between the germline ends is 17 bases. The CDR3 spans 17 residues, from the cysteine through the phenylalanine. The DNA shown is the 51-base CDR3, in frame from base 1. The germline V gene yields MDHEN for CDR1 and SYDVKM for CDR2. The sequence came from a newborn girl in good health. The sequenced sample consisted of cord blood. The rearranged segments are TRBV28 and TRBJ1-5; a weak D assignment points to TRBD1 (6 bases agree). The base sequence is TGTGCCAGCAGTAGACCACTGTACAGGGATAGCAATCAGCCCCAGCATTTT. Its translation is CASSRPLYRDSNQPQHF.